This T cell receptor beta chain was obtained from a study of T cells after somatic rescue of genetic block. Profiling relied on immunoSEQ multiplex PCR, and the TCRdb table lists in-frame clones only, not all of them. The repertoire holds thousands of clones, with 75% to 90% as singletons. In germline, CDR1 is SNHLY, CDR2 FYNNEI. The CDR3 consists of 13 residues. V was clipped by 3 bases and J by 11 bases, with 16 bases between them. V usage is TRBV2 and J usage is TRBJ1-1; D uncertain. The sample taken for sequencing was peripheral blood mononuclear cells (PBMCs). The receptor's source is a boy aged 5-17 years. CDR3 in amino acids: CASSEGWYDGAFF. The CDR3 DNA is TGTGCCAGCAGTGAGGGATGGTACGATGGGGCTTTCTTT. Based on the CDR3 plus reference TRBV2 and TRBJ1-1, the full variable domain is EPEVTQTPSHQVTQMGQEVILRCVPISNHLYFYWYRQILGQKVEFLVSFYNNEISEKSEIFDDQFSVERPDGSNFTLKIRSTKLEDSAMYFCASSEGWYDGAFFGQGTRLTVV.